The 28 T cell receptor beta chains in this list originate from one sample, sequenced in a study of cytomegalovirus exposure and HLA in healthy donors. Assay used: immunoSEQ multiplex PCR; TCRdb lists only in-frame clones, some missing. Among about 330,000 clones listed, approximately 86% were seen once. What was sequenced was PBMCs. These receptor sequences come from a woman younger than 45 in good health and CMV-seropositive.

V and J are TRBV4-3 and TRBJ2-1; D possibly corresponds to TRBD2 (7 bases). The CDR3 length is 13 residues. The V end was cut by 1 base, the J end by 15 bases, with 16 bases between. The germline gives CDR1 LGHNA, CDR2 YSLEER. The CDR3 DNA reads as TGCGCCAGCAGCCAAGTTGGGGGGGCGCTTCTGTTCTTC. It codes for CASSQVGGALLFF.

The chain is built from TRBV7-9 and TRBJ2-3; D is unresolved. The V end was cut by 4 bases, the J end by 2 bases, with 16 bases between. CDR1 is SEHNR and CDR2 is FQNEAQ in the germline V gene (reference sequence). CDR3 length: 16 amino acids. The CDR3 is CASSSDTGPHTDTQYF. The CDR3 coding sequence is TGTGCCAGCAGCTCCGATACCGGGCCCCACACAGATACGCAGTATTTT. The whole variable domain, filled in from reference TRBV7-9 and TRBJ2-3, reads DTGVSQNPRHKITKRGQNVTFRCDPISEHNRLYWYRQTLGQGPEFLTYFQNEAQLEKSRLLSDRFSAERPKGSFSTLEIQRTEQGDSAMYLCASSSDTGPHTDTQYFGPGTRLTVL.

CDR3 nucleotide sequence: TGTGCCTGGCGAGAGTTCATGAACACTGAAGCTTTCTTT. Translation: CAWREFMNTEAFF. The rearrangement joins TRBV30 to TRBJ1-1; no definite D call. The CDR3 is 13 residues long. Per germline, CDR1 GTSNPN and CDR2 SVGIG (reference sequence). The V gene lost 5 bases and the J gene lost 0 bases, with 10 bases spanning the gap. Variable domain in full (rest from reference TRBV30 and TRBJ1-1): SQTIHQWPATLVQPVGSPLSLECTVEGTSNPNLYWYRQAAGRGLQLLFYSVGIGQISSEVPQNLSASRPQDRQFILSSKKLLLSDSGFYLCAWREFMNTEAFFGQGTRLTVV.

The CDR3 DNA is TGTGCCAGCAGCTTTCGGGGAGAGGGTGGCGGCTACACCTTC. Protein: CASSFRGEGGGYTF. V is TRBV5-4 and J is TRBJ1-2; no clear D gene. Germline V gene data show CDR1 as SGHNT and CDR2 as YYREEE (reference sequence). This CDR3 is built from 14 residues. Trimming left V 2 bases short and J 8 bases short, with 16 bases between. Full variable domain (outside the CDR3, taken from reference TRBV5-4 and TRBJ1-2): ETGVTQSPTHLIKTRGQQVTLRCSSQSGHNTVSWYQQALGQGPQFIFQYYREEENGRGNFPPRFSGLQFPNYSSELNVNALELDDSALYLCASSFRGEGGGYTFGSGTRLTVV.

As DNA, the CDR3 is TGTGCCAGCAGCTTCCCCGGGAGTGCGGCAGATACGCAGTATTTT. Amino acids: CASSFPGSAADTQYF. The V call is TRBV5-4, the J call TRBJ2-3; tentatively, D is TRBD2 (6 bases). V was cut by 2 bases and J by 4 bases, with 14 bases left in between. The germline gives CDR1 SGHNT, CDR2 YYREEE (reference sequence). CDR3 length equals 15 residues.

CDR3 sequence reads: CASSPPGQGDHIQYF. The CDR3 DNA reads TGCGCCAGCAGCCCGCCGGGACAGGGTGATCACATTCAGTACTTC. The chain recombines TRBV5-1 with TRBJ2-4; TRBD1 aligns across 9 bases. The CDR3 totals 15 residues. CDR1 and CDR2 from the germline V gene are SGHRS and YFSETQ. With 4 bases clipped from V and 8 bases from J, the junction kept 10 bases outside the gene matches. The entire variable domain, with the rest obtained from reference TRBV5-1 and TRBJ2-4, is as follows: KAGVTQTPRYLIKTRGQQVTLSCSPISGHRSVSWYQQTPGQGLQFLFEYFSETQRNKGNFPGRFSGRQFSNSRSEMNVSTLELGDSALYLCASSPPGQGDHIQYFGAGTRLSVL.

The chain links TRBV27 to TRBJ2-7; either TRBD1 or TRBD2 may supply D (6 bases each). Per the germline V gene, CDR1 is MNHEY and CDR2 is SMNVEV (reference sequence). V lost 3 bases to trimming and J lost 2 bases, with 17 bases between them. This CDR3 comprises 16 residues. The CDR3 DNA sequence: TGTGCCAGCAGTTTGGGGGGCCCCAGCAGCACCTACGAGCAGTACTTC. Protein product: CASSLGGPSSTYEQYF.

The chain recombines TRBV6-5 with TRBJ2-7, with TRBD1 identical over 8 bases. Germline V gene lookup returns CDR1 MNHEY and CDR2 SVGAGI. The CDR3 has 15 residues. The J segment lost 3 bases and the V segment lost 6 bases, leaving 10 bases of the junction unmatched. CDR3 nucleotide sequence: TGTGCCAGCAGGAATCGCGACAGGGGAGGCTACGAGCAGTACTTC. Encoded protein: CASRNRDRGGYEQYF.

The V call is TRBV11-2, the J call TRBJ2-7; 9 bases are shared with TRBD1. The V gene's germline CDR1 is SGHAT and CDR2 FQNNGV. The CDR3 extends over 15 amino acids. Losses at the gene ends were 1 base for V and 5 bases for J; bases not matched to a gene: 6. The CDR3 loop is CASSLGGDRVHEQYF. The DNA of the CDR3 is TGTGCCAGCAGCTTAGGTGGGGACAGGGTGCACGAGCAGTACTTC.

The J gene is TRBJ2-5, the V gene TRBV6-5, with a possible D match to TRBD1 (5 bases). The CDR3 is 15 amino acids. Trimming took off 2 bases at V and 6 bases at J, with 16 bases between the two ends. Germline V gives CDR1 MNHEY, CDR2 SVGAGI. The CDR3 reads CASSYMGAGIKTQYF. DNA of the CDR3: TGTGCCAGCAGTTACATGGGTGCAGGGATAAAGACCCAGTACTTC.

The V and J genes are TRBV2 and TRBJ2-1, with D perhaps TRBD1 or TRBD2 (5 bases each). Looked up from germline, CDR1 is SNHLY and CDR2 is FYNNEI. V lost 5 bases and J lost 8, with 10 bases in between. This CDR3 has 12 amino acids. The CDR3 loop is CASSTRGDEQFF. DNA for the CDR3: TGTGCCAGCAGTACCCGAGGGGATGAGCAGTTCTTC.

This clone has a single count. The CDR3 bases are TGTGCCAGCAGCGACAGGGATTTCAATCAGCCCCAGCATTTT. This sequence encodes CASSDRDFNQPQHF. V usage is TRBV2 and J usage is TRBJ1-5; 7 bases match TRBD1. Unmatched junction bases numbered 5, after V lost 6 bases and J lost 3 bases. This CDR3 is 14 amino acids long. CDR1 is SNHLY and CDR2 is FYNNEI in the germline V gene.

The V call is TRBV5-6, the J call TRBJ2-5, with TRBD1 matching over 7 bases. This CDR3 contains 16 residues. Germline CDR1 is SGHDT and CDR2 is YYEEEE. Unmatched junction bases numbered 15, after V lost 5 bases and J lost 5 bases. The CDR3 here is CASSPPGSTGLETQYF. The CDR3 nucleotides are TGTGCCAGCAGTCCACCTGGCTCGACAGGGTTGGAGACCCAGTACTTC.

A few counts support this clone. The chain is built from TRBV19 and TRBJ2-7; TRBD1 might be the D (8 bases). The CDR3 has 14 residues. Looked up from germline, CDR1 is LNHDA and CDR2 is SQIVND (reference sequence). Trimming removed 5 bases at V and 4 bases at J, with 15 bases between. CDR3 loop: CASSATGGLYEQYF. CDR3 bases: TGTGCCAGTAGTGCTACAGGGGGACTATACGAGCAGTACTTC.

The gene calls are TRBV27 and TRBJ1-5, with D unresolved. V was cut by 2 bases and J by 6 bases, with 14 bases left in between. CDR3 size: 15 residues. CDR1 is MNHEY, CDR2 SMNVEV, per germline (reference sequence). CDR3 protein: CASSLRSPTFQPQHF. The CDR3 DNA reads as TGTGCCAGCAGTTTACGATCCCCGACCTTTCAGCCCCAGCATTTT.

V usage is TRBV7-2 and J usage is TRBJ1-5; D is unclear. V dropped 5 bases and J dropped 4 bases, with 15 bases sitting between them. CDR1 and CDR2 from the germline V gene are SGHTA and FQGNSA. The CDR3 length is 15 residues. CDR3 region: CASSPDSRKNQPQHF. The DNA of the CDR3 is TGTGCCAGCAGCCCAGACTCAAGGAAGAATCAGCCCCAGCATTTT.

The V gene is TRBV6-5, the J gene TRBJ1-1; 8 nucleotides match TRBD1. The CDR3 sequence is 12 residues long. Losses at the gene ends were 2 bases for V and 11 bases for J; bases not matched to a gene: 4. Germline CDR1 reads MNHEY; CDR2 reads SVGAGI. The CDR3 DNA reads TGTGCCAGCAGTTACGACCGGGACAGGGCTTTCTTT. This encodes CASSYDRDRAFF.

This clone was counted a single time. A much larger clonotype is one base distant, so this may be a read error. The V gene is TRBV5-5, the J gene TRBJ2-7; D gene uncertain. The V end lost 3 bases, the J end lost 0 bases, and 1 base lay between the germline ends. CDR1 is SGHKS, CDR2 YYEKEE, per germline (reference sequence). This CDR3 has 11 amino acids. The CDR3 region has the DNA TGTGCCAGCAGCTCCTCCTACGAGCAGTACTTC. Encoded protein: CASSSSYEQYF.

The chain recombines TRBV6-1 with TRBJ1-1, with a weak D call TRBD1 (6 bases). In germline, CDR1 is MNHNS, CDR2 SASEGT. The CDR3 spans 14 residues. Trimming shortened V by 0 bases and J by 6 bases, and 11 bases separated the two germline ends. This CDR3 is CASSEALQGSEAFF. The DNA of the CDR3 is TGTGCCAGCAGTGAAGCGTTACAGGGTTCTGAAGCTTTCTTT.

The CDR3 reads CASSLIATNTGELFF. CDR3 DNA sequence: TGCGCCAGCAGCTTAATAGCTACGAACACCGGGGAGCTGTTTTTT. The chain links TRBV5-1 to TRBJ2-2; D is unclear. In germline, CDR1 is SGHRS, CDR2 YFSETQ. The CDR3 is made up of 15 amino acids. The V and J ends lost 2 bases and 0 bases respectively, with 8 bases between them.

The chain is built from TRBV7-8 and TRBJ2-7; D unclear. The CDR3 is 14 residues long. The germline V gene has CDR1 SGHVS and CDR2 FQNEAQ. Trimming pared 3 bases from V and 0 bases from J, leaving 9 bases between. In DNA, the CDR3 is TGTGCCAGCAGCTTGGCCGATAGCTCCTACGAGCAGTACTTC. Amino acids: CASSLADSSYEQYF.

This chain uses TRBV28 with TRBJ1-2; possible D gene TRBD1, 6 bases. The germline V gene encodes CDR1 MDHEN and CDR2 SYDVKM. Trimming shortened V by 3 bases and J by 8 bases, and 10 bases separated the two germline ends. CDR3 length: 12 residues. CDR3: CASSLGGGGYTF. CDR3 DNA sequence: TGTGCCAGCAGTTTGGGGGGCGGCGGCTACACCTTC.

The chain combines TRBV5-4 with TRBJ2-1; 8 nucleotides agree with TRBD2. From germline, CDR1 is SGHNT and CDR2 YYREEE (reference sequence). The CDR3 contains 16 residues. The V segment lost 3 bases and the J segment 4 bases; nucleotides outside the gene matches: 9. The CDR3 loop is CASSSRGGRNYNEQFF. Written as DNA, the CDR3 is TGTGCCAGCAGCTCAAGGGGCGGGAGGAATTACAATGAGCAGTTCTTC.

The genes are TRBV15 and TRBJ2-7; D possibly uses TRBD1 or TRBD2 (6 bases each). The germline V and J ends were trimmed by 1 base and 0 bases, with 16 bases remaining between them. Germline CDR1 is LNHNV and CDR2 is YYDKDF (reference sequence). The CDR3 consists of 17 residues. The CDR3 reads CATSRGPSGASSYEQYF. In DNA form, the CDR3 reads TGTGCCACCAGCAGAGGCCCCTCGGGGGCTAGCTCCTACGAGCAGTACTTC.

The rearrangement links TRBV7-2 to TRBJ1-1, with no clear D. Germline V gives CDR1 SGHTA, CDR2 FQGNSA. Trimming shortened V by 7 bases and J by 2 bases, and 14 bases separated the two germline ends. CDR3 length equals 14 residues. DNA for the CDR3: TGTGCCAGCATCCCCAACTACCGCAACACTGAAGCTTTCTTT. Protein product: CASIPNYRNTEAFF.

V gene TRBV6-5 combines with J gene TRBJ1-1; 8 nucleotides match TRBD1. The CDR3 sequence is 13 residues long. V lost 0 bases and J lost 7; bases outside the gene matches: 1. Germline CDR1 and CDR2: MNHEY and SVGAGI. CDR3: CASSYSGQDEAFF. CDR3 DNA: TGTGCCAGCAGTTACTCGGGACAGGATGAAGCTTTCTTT.

This rearrangement joins TRBV30 to TRBJ2-1; TRBD2 matches at 10 bases. The CDR3 covers 15 residues. Germline V gives CDR1 GTSNPN, CDR2 SVGIG (reference sequence). J lost 4 bases, V lost 3 bases, and 6 bases had no gene match. The DNA of the CDR3 is TGTGCCTGGAGAAAGGGGACTAGCGCGTACAATGAGCAGTTCTTC. Protein: CAWRKGTSAYNEQFF.

This sequence joins TRBV2 and TRBJ2-7; unclear D gene. Trimming took off 1 base at V and 4 bases at J, with 8 bases between the two ends. The germline CDR1 and CDR2 sequences are SNHLY and FYNNEI. This CDR3 is 13 amino acids long. The CDR3 DNA follows: TGTGCCAGCAGTGAAGTCCTCCCTTACGAGCAGTACTTC. It translates to CASSEVLPYEQYF.